This T cell receptor (beta chain) comes out of a study of spatial heterogeneity in lung cancer. Background on the study: Consistent detection of more beta-chain than alpha-chain sequences was observed. The study, taken as a whole, reports: Tumor mutation count correlated with how many alpha and beta TCRs expanded intratumorally. Numbers of ubiquitous and regional expanded TCRs tracked ubiquitous and regional nonsynonymous mutation counts, respectively.

On each TCR cDNA molecule, a unique molecular identifier was present. TCRdb ran MiXCR on the 5' RACE reads and lists one entry per CDR3 protein. The sample yields some 6,000 distinct CDR3 sequences, 9.1% seen once. Germline values: CDR1 SGHRS, CDR2 YFSETQ. This CDR3 spans 16 amino acids. Trimming took off 0 bases at V and 3 bases at J, with 15 bases between the two ends. This clonotype was observed many times. Its antigen is undetermined. Time point here: sample taken at primary tumor resection. Whole RNA, isolated from tumor, nontumor lung or frozen PBMC, was sequenced without prior sorting. This chain links TRBV5-1 with TRBJ2-5, with D possibly being TRBD1 (5 bases). The source material was lung tumor tissue, sampled at surgery. The receptor's source is a female donor with early-stage non-small cell lung cancer. CDR3 sequence: CASSLGQKPWEETQYF. The CDR3 nucleotides are TGCGCCAGCAGCTTGGGACAGAAACCATGGGAAGAGACCCAGTACTTC.